The 20 T cell receptor beta chains given below trace back to one sample, sequenced in a study of blood T cell repertoires in COVID-19. Generated by immunoSEQ multiplex PCR, the TCRdb table keeps only in-frame clones and is missing some. The data contain a few hundred thousand clones, 80% to 90% of them singletons. Sequenced input: peripheral blood. The source of these receptors is a man in his 60s with acute or convalescent COVID-19.

V and J are TRBV7-3 and TRBJ1-2, with TRBD1 identical over 7 bases. Germline trimming cut 6 bases from V and 2 bases from J; bases unmatched to any gene: 6. The germline CDR1 and CDR2 sequences are SGHTA and FQGTGA. The CDR3 sequence is 14 residues long. CDR3 residues: CASSPGQNNYGYTF. The CDR3 DNA sequence: TGTGCCAGCAGTCCGGGACAGAACAACTATGGCTACACCTTC.

V and J are TRBV3-1 (or the pseudogene TRBV3-2) and TRBJ1-2; TRBD1 aligns across 7 bases. Germline V gene sequence: CDR1 LGHDT, CDR2 YNNKEL (reference sequence). This CDR3 has 15 amino acids. Germline trimming cut 1 base from V and 2 bases from J; bases unmatched to any gene: 4. In DNA form, the CDR3 reads TGTGCCAGCAGCCAAGGTGTACAGGGGAACTATGGCTACACCTTC. Its translation: CASSQGVQGNYGYTF.

DNA of the CDR3: TGTGCCAGCAGTTACCGCGACAGGGGCCCCAATCAGCCCCAGCATTTT. It codes for CASSYRDRGPNQPQHF. This sequence joins TRBV6-2 or TRBV6-3 and TRBJ1-5; 8 bases line up with TRBD1. Trimming at V came to 2 bases and at J to 3 bases, leaving 6 bases not matched to a gene. Germline V CDR1 and CDR2: MNHEY, SVGEGT. This CDR3 has 16 amino acids.

The CDR3 bases are TGTGCCAGTAGTTCTCTAGGGACAGGGAACCAGCCCCAGCATTTT. This codes for CASSSLGTGNQPQHF. The V gene is TRBV19, the J gene TRBJ1-5; 9 nucleotides align to TRBD1. CDR1 is LNHDA and CDR2 is SQIVND in the germline V gene (reference sequence). The CDR3 is 15 amino acids. Trimming took 5 bases from V and 7 from J; bases not matched to a gene: 9. The full variable domain, with the rest looked up from reference TRBV19 and TRBJ1-5, is DGGITQSPKYLFRKEGQNVTLSCEQNLNHDAMYWYRQDPGQGLRLIYYSQIVNDFQKGDIAEGYSVSREKKESFPLTVTSAQKNPTAFYLCASSSLGTGNQPQHFGDGTRLSIL.

The chain uses TRBV2 and TRBJ1-4; TRBD1 matches 9 bases. The CDR3 is 13 residues long. Germline values: CDR1 SNHLY, CDR2 FYNNEI. The V gene end was trimmed by 7 bases and the J gene end by 6 bases; junction bases not matched to a gene: 3. In DNA, the CDR3 is TGTGCCAGCAACCGGGACAGGGATGAAAAACTGTTTTTT. Translated, it gives CASNRDRDEKLFF. The variable domain in full, with the rest retrieved from reference TRBV2 and TRBJ1-4, is EPEVTQTPSHQVTQMGQEVILRCVPISNHLYFYWYRQILGQKVEFLVSFYNNEISEKSEIFDDQFSVERPDGSNFTLKIRSTKLEDSAMYFCASNRDRDEKLFFGSGTQLSVL.

This clone is a singleton in its sample. The chain has TRBV5-1 and TRBJ2-1; 7 bases line up with TRBD1. Germline values: CDR1 SGHRS, CDR2 YFSETQ. The CDR3 contains 15 residues. After removal of 5 bases from V and 3 bases from J, the junction contained 8 bases not matched to a gene. The DNA of the CDR3 is TGCGCCAGCAGGCCGGGACAGCCCGACTACAATGAGCAGTTCTTC. Residues: CASRPGQPDYNEQFF.

The J gene is TRBJ2-1, the V gene TRBV25-1; 7 positions match TRBD1. The CDR3 length is 14 residues. CDR1 MGHDK and CDR2 SYGVNS come from the germline V gene. The V segment lost 11 bases and the J segment 2 bases; nucleotides outside the gene matches: 9. The CDR3 reads CASTRQGAYNEQFF. CDR3 coding DNA: TGTGCCTCAACACGGCAGGGGGCCTACAATGAGCAGTTCTTC.

This clone was recorded once. This chain uses TRBV4-2 with TRBJ2-5; 13 positions agree with TRBD2. J lost 7 bases, V lost 4 bases, and 12 bases had no gene match. Germline lookup yields CDR1 LGHNA and CDR2 YNFKEQ. The CDR3 is 17 amino acids. The CDR3 sequence: CASSPSTSGRAGGTQYF. CDR3 coding DNA: TGTGCCAGCAGCCCTTCTACTAGCGGGAGGGCCGGGGGGACCCAGTACTTC.

As for this clone: This sample also contains other DNA sequences that code for the same CDR3. The V and J genes are TRBV3-1 (or the pseudogene TRBV3-2) and TRBJ2-7, with D perhaps matching TRBD1 (6 bases). The V end lost 0 bases, the J end lost 7 bases, and 10 bases lay between the germline ends. Germline V CDR1 and CDR2: LGHDT, YNNKEL (reference sequence). This CDR3 has 13 residues. The CDR3 reads CASSQEGGWEQYF. DNA for the CDR3: TGTGCCAGCAGCCAAGAAGGGGGTTGGGAGCAGTACTTC.

The V call is TRBV5-6, the J call TRBJ2-1; possibly TRBD2 for D (6 bases). V gave up 1 base and J gave up 4 bases, with 12 bases separating them. Germline V gene lookup returns CDR1 SGHDT and CDR2 YYEEEE. This CDR3 spans 15 amino acids. The CDR3 reads CASSLIQRVYNEQFF. CDR3 nucleotides: TGTGCCAGCAGCTTGATCCAGCGGGTATACAATGAGCAGTTCTTC.

CDR3 sequence reads: CASSYPQGKNTEAFF. The CDR3 region has the DNA TGTGCCAGCAGTTACCCACAGGGAAAAAACACTGAAGCTTTCTTT. V is TRBV6-5 and J is TRBJ1-1; D is perhaps TRBD1 (6 bases). V lost 2 bases to trimming and J lost 2 bases, with 12 bases between them. Germline loops: CDR1 MNHEY, CDR2 SVGAGI. This CDR3 is 15 amino acids long.

The rearrangement uses TRBV5-1 and TRBJ2-2; tentative D call: TRBD1 (6 bases). This CDR3 has 16 amino acids. Per the germline V gene, CDR1 is SGHRS and CDR2 is YFSETQ. V was pared by 0 bases and J by 0 bases, with 9 bases between. The CDR3 region has the DNA TGCGCCAGCAGCTTGGCTGCAGGGGCGAACACCGGGGAGCTGTTTTTT. Its protein product is CASSLAAGANTGELFF.

The rearrangement joins TRBV19 to TRBJ1-1; tentative D call: TRBD1 (5 bases). V was trimmed by 1 base and J by 10 bases, leaving 7 bases between them. The V gene's germline CDR1 is LNHDA and CDR2 SQIVND (reference sequence). The CDR3 extends over 11 amino acids. The chain's CDR3 is CASSIGGGAFF. The CDR3 bases are TGTGCCAGTAGTATAGGGGGCGGAGCTTTCTTT.

The chain couples TRBV5-1 to TRBJ1-2, with D maybe TRBD1 (5 bases). The CDR3 has 12 amino acids. V lost 2 bases, J lost 14 bases, and 16 bases lay in between. Germline lookup yields CDR1 SGHRS and CDR2 YFSETQ. CDR3 coding DNA: TGCGCCAGCAGCTTACAGGAGGGACTGCGGACCTTC. Translating gives CASSLQEGLRTF.

The chain couples TRBV18 to TRBJ2-3; 7 nucleotides align to TRBD1. The germline CDR1 and CDR2 sequences are KGHSH and LQKENI. This CDR3 spans 14 amino acids. V was clipped by 3 bases and J by 2 bases; unmatched bases: 2. The CDR3 DNA follows: TGTGCCAGCTCACCCCAGGGGGACACAGATACGCAGTATTTT. Amino acids: CASSPQGDTDTQYF.

For this clone: Other DNA sequences of this sample code for an identical CDR3. The chain recombines TRBV18 with TRBJ2-5; possibly TRBD1 for D (6 bases). Germline V gene lookup returns CDR1 KGHSH and CDR2 LQKENI. Trimming removed 2 bases at V and 5 bases at J, with 9 bases between. The length of the CDR3 is 13 residues. The CDR3 reads CASSPGGRETQYF. In nucleotides, the CDR3 is TGTGCCAGCTCACCAGGGGGCAGGGAGACCCAGTACTTC.

The V call is TRBV7-2, the J call TRBJ1-5; possible D gene TRBD1, 6 bases. Germline V gene lookup returns CDR1 SGHTA and CDR2 FQGNSA. Deletions cut 1 base from V and 1 base from J, with 14 bases between. CDR3 length equals 17 residues. The CDR3 bases are TGTGCCAGCAGCTTAGTATCGGGCCAGGGGAGCAATCAGCCCCAGCATTTT. As protein: CASSLVSGQGSNQPQHF.

The chain joins TRBV18 to TRBJ2-7; TRBD2 might be the D (6 bases). CDR3 length: 15 residues. The germline V and J ends were trimmed by 0 bases and 3 bases, with 12 bases remaining between them. The V gene's germline CDR1 is KGHSH and CDR2 LQKENI. The CDR3 spells CASSPPQRVHYEQYF. CDR3 in DNA: TGTGCCAGCTCACCACCGCAGCGGGTCCACTACGAGCAGTACTTC.

The gene calls are TRBV10-3 and TRBJ2-3, with D possibly TRBD1 on 5 matching bases. Germline CDR1 reads ENHRY; CDR2 reads SYGVKD. This CDR3 is built from 13 residues. The V end was cut by 11 bases, the J end by 0 bases, with 12 bases between. This CDR3 is CASTVASTDTQYF. Written as DNA, the CDR3 is TGTGCCTCGACAGTCGCTAGCACAGATACGCAGTATTTT.

Written as DNA, the CDR3 is TGTGCCAGTAAGATGGGACTAGCCAATACCTACAATGAGCAGTTCTTC. Translated: CASKMGLANTYNEQFF. The gene calls are TRBV19 and TRBJ2-1; 9 nucleotides match TRBD2. Trimming at V came to 7 bases and at J to 2 bases, leaving 9 bases not matched to a gene. Germline lookup yields CDR1 LNHDA and CDR2 SQIVND (reference sequence). The CDR3 length is 16 residues.